These 26 T cell receptor beta chains were all obtained from the same sample, sequenced in a study of T cells in Graves' hyperthyroidism and ophthalmopathy. TCR beta CDR3 regions were amplified from RNA transcripts. The TCR CDR3 was amplified in a first-round RT-PCR using the HTBI primer set. From the multiplex PCR reads, TCRdb called clonotypes with MiXCR, one entry per CDR3 protein. The table records 340,000 or so distinct CDR3 sequences, roughly 23% of them present only once. Sample: blood. The receptors stem from a woman aged 50 to 65 with Graves' hyperthyroidism.

This clonotype was observed many times. The chain is built from TRBV11-2 and TRBJ2-7; possible D gene TRBD1, 6 bases. The CDR3 runs to 13 residues. The V end lost 4 bases, the J end lost 2 bases, and 9 bases lay between the germline ends. Germline CDR1 is SGHAT and CDR2 is FQNNGV. The CDR3: CASSSRQAYEQYF. CDR3 DNA: TGTGCCAGCAGCTCCAGACAGGCCTACGAGCAGTACTTC.

This sequence joins TRBV3-1 and TRBJ2-7; a possible D gene is TRBD2 (5 bases). Germline values: CDR1 LGHDT, CDR2 YNNKEL (reference sequence). This CDR3 is 13 amino acids long. V was clipped by 1 base and J by 6 bases, with 10 bases between them. In DNA form, the CDR3 reads TGTGCCAGCAGCCAAGTGGCTAGCTCCGAGCAGTACTTC. Translating it yields CASSQVASSEQYF.

The V call is TRBV7-9, the J call TRBJ1-4, with 7 bases fitting TRBD1. Germline V gene sequence: CDR1 SEHNR, CDR2 FQNEAQ (reference sequence). CDR3 length: 15 amino acids. V lost 5 bases, J lost 1 base, and 4 bases stayed unmatched. As DNA, the CDR3 is TGTGCCAGCAGCGGGTGGACAGGAACTAATGAAAAACTGTTTTTT. It yields the protein CASSGWTGTNEKLFF.

This clonotype has a count of ten or more. The J gene is TRBJ1-2, the V gene TRBV6-1; 7 bases align to TRBD1. The CDR3 totals 14 residues. Trimming at V came to 7 bases and at J to 2 bases, leaving 7 bases not matched to a gene. In germline, CDR1 is MNHNS, CDR2 SASEGT. The CDR3 loop is CASKTPTGNYGYTF. The CDR3 DNA sequence: TGTGCCAGCAAGACTCCGACAGGGAACTATGGCTACACCTTC.

In its sample, this clonotype was seen once. The chain recombines TRBV20-1 with TRBJ2-3, with 13 bases lining up with TRBD2. This CDR3 is built from 15 residues. In germline, CDR1 is DFQATT, CDR2 SNEGSKA (reference sequence). The V gene end was trimmed by 8 bases and the J gene end by 1 base; junction bases not matched to a gene: 6. As DNA, the CDR3 is TGCAGTCCCGGACTAGCGGGAGCAGGCACAGATACGCAGTATTTT. Its protein is CSPGLAGAGTDTQYF.

This clonotype was found many times. The rearrangement uses TRBV2 and TRBJ2-7; D is possibly TRBD1 (6 bases). There are 14 residues in the CDR3. V was pared by 6 bases and J by 5 bases, with 17 bases between. Germline V gene lookup returns CDR1 SNHLY and CDR2 FYNNEI. CDR3 sequence reads: CASRFFTGNDEQYF. The CDR3 DNA follows: TGTGCCAGCAGGTTCTTTACAGGGAATGACGAGCAGTACTTC.

This clonotype was detected many times. The rearrangement links TRBV7-9 to TRBJ2-2; no reliable D call. With 1 base removed from V and 2 bases from J, the gap between germline ends came to 5 bases. From germline, CDR1 is SEHNR and CDR2 FQNEAQ (reference sequence). The length of the CDR3 is 14 residues. The DNA of the CDR3 is TGTGCCAGCAGCTTAGGTCAAAACACCGGGGAGCTGTTTTTT. It yields the protein CASSLGQNTGELFF.

This clonotype was seen ten or more times. The chain is built from TRBV11-2 and TRBJ2-1; 9 bases fit TRBD2. In germline, CDR1 is SGHAT, CDR2 FQNNGV. There are 15 residues in the CDR3. Trimming removed 6 bases from V and 5 bases from J; junction bases left unmatched: 8. The CDR3 DNA reads as TGTGCCAGCAGACAATGGACTAGCGTTGACAATGAGCAGTTCTTC. Translation gives CASRQWTSVDNEQFF. Complete variable domain (other parts from reference TRBV11-2 and TRBJ2-1): EAGVAQSPRYKIIEKRQSVAFWCNPISGHATLYWYQQILGQGPKLLIQFQNNGVVDDSQLPKDRFSAERLKGVDSTLKIQPAKLEDSAVYLCASRQWTSVDNEQFFGPGTRLTVL.

The rearrangement joins TRBV28 to TRBJ2-1; 8 bases map to TRBD2. Looked up from germline, CDR1 is MDHEN and CDR2 is SYDVKM. The CDR3 totals 14 residues. V lost 4 bases to trimming and J lost 4 bases; unmatched junction nucleotides: 3. CDR3 sequence (DNA): TGTGCCAGCAGTTGGACTAGCCGGTACAATGAGCAGTTCTTC. The encoded protein is CASSWTSRYNEQFF.

This clonotype turned up a few times. The rearrangement joins TRBV20-1 to TRBJ2-3, with D perhaps matching TRBD1 (5 bases). CDR1 DFQATT and CDR2 SNEGSKA come from the germline V gene (reference sequence). The CDR3 loop spans 16 amino acids. V lost 1 base, J lost 2 bases, and 16 bases lay in between. DNA of the CDR3: TGCAGTGCTAGAGTTGTCAGGGCCGGCCACACAGATACGCAGTATTTT. Translating gives CSARVVRAGHTDTQYF.

Ten or more counts support this clonotype. The chain has TRBV7-8 and TRBJ1-2; D uncertain. Trimming stripped 5 bases from V and 7 bases from J, with 14 bases between. The length of the CDR3 is 13 residues. Looked up from germline, CDR1 is SGHVS and CDR2 is FQNEAQ. CDR3 DNA sequence: TGTGCCAGCAGCACTAGCCCGGAGGGTGGCTACACCTTC. It codes for CASSTSPEGGYTF.

CDR3 region: CSVGSFRDNNEQFF. The CDR3 DNA is TGCAGCGTTGGTTCCTTCAGGGACAACAATGAGCAGTTCTTC. V gene TRBV29-1 combines with J gene TRBJ2-1, with a possible D match to TRBD1 (6 bases). The germline gives CDR1 SQVTM, CDR2 ANQGSEA. Trimming left V 4 bases short and J 5 bases short, with 15 bases between. The length of the CDR3 is 14 residues.

This clonotype was found a few times. This chain uses TRBV4-1 with TRBJ2-7; the D gene is possibly TRBD2 (7 bases). The length of the CDR3 is 15 residues. V lost 0 bases and J lost 3, with 12 bases in between. In germline, CDR1 is MGHRA, CDR2 YSYEKL. CDR3 nucleotides: TGCGCCAGCAGCCAAGATTCGGGGGGACACTACGAGCAGTACTTC. This encodes CASSQDSGGHYEQYF.

This clonotype came up a few times. It is likely a read error, because the conserved phenylalanine at the end of the CDR3 is missing. The gene calls are TRBV3-1 and TRBJ1-5, with D uncertain. Per germline, CDR1 LGHDT and CDR2 YNNKEL (reference sequence). V was clipped by 1 base and J by 4 bases, with 11 bases between them. CDR3 size: 15 residues. CDR3 region: CASSQGVTTNQPQHL. CDR3 bases: TGTGCCAGCAGCCAAGGTGTCACCACGAATCAGCCCCAGCATCTT.

This clonotype was observed at least ten times. The chain carries TRBV7-9 and TRBJ2-7; the D is unclear. With 5 bases removed from V and 7 bases from J, the gap between germline ends came to 15 bases. This CDR3 has 13 residues. Germline lookup yields CDR1 SEHNR and CDR2 FQNEAQ (reference sequence). The CDR3 sequence is CASSLSLPREQYF. The CDR3 DNA is TGTGCCAGCAGCCTATCCCTCCCCCGGGAGCAGTACTTC.

This clonotype showed up many times. V and J are TRBV5-1 and TRBJ1-4; TRBD1 is a possible D gene (5 bases). V dropped 5 bases and J dropped 8 bases, with 19 bases sitting between them. The CDR3 is 15 amino acids. Germline values: CDR1 SGHRS, CDR2 YFSETQ. In nucleotides, the CDR3 is TGCGCCAGCAGACTGGGGTGGCAGGGAGTGGAAAAACTGTTTTTT. As protein: CASRLGWQGVEKLFF.

There are a few counts of this clonotype. The rearrangement uses TRBV20-1 and TRBJ2-1, with D possibly matching TRBD1 (5 bases). V lost 5 bases to trimming and J lost 3 bases, with 8 bases between them. This CDR3 spans 12 amino acids. The germline V gene has CDR1 DFQATT and CDR2 SNEGSKA (reference sequence). The CDR3 DNA reads TGCAGTGCTGATGACAGCTACAATGAGCAGTTCTTC. This encodes CSADDSYNEQFF.

This clonotype was seen only once. A much larger clone lies a single base off, so this may be a read error. Since the CDR3 does not end with the conserved phenylalanine or tryptophan, this likely comes from a read error. The chain couples TRBV3-1 to TRBJ2-7; 10 positions agree with TRBD2. There are 15 residues in the CDR3. Trimming at V came to 5 bases and at J to 0 bases, leaving 4 bases not matched to a gene. Germline lookup yields CDR1 LGHDT and CDR2 YNNKEL (reference sequence). The CDR3 loop reads CASSAGLASSYEQYS. CDR3 bases: TGTGCCAGCAGCGCGGGACTAGCGAGCTCCTACGAGCAGTACTCC.

This clonotype was seen at least ten times. The genes are TRBV6-1 and TRBJ1-1, with TRBD1 matching 11 bases. The germline CDR1 and CDR2 sequences are MNHNS and SASEGT. J was trimmed by 5 bases and V by 6 bases; bases with no gene match: 11. This CDR3 contains 16 residues. CDR3 in DNA: TGTGCCAGCAGGCTGCTGGACAGGGGGCAAGGAACTGAAGCTTTCTTT. This gives the protein CASRLLDRGQGTEAFF.

This clonotype appeared a single time. V is TRBV2 and J is TRBJ2-2; D ambiguous. The length of the CDR3 is 13 residues. With 8 bases removed from V and 3 bases from J, the gap between germline ends came to 10 bases. Per the germline V gene, CDR1 is SNHLY and CDR2 is FYNNEI. CDR3 sequence: CASCPLDTGELFF. CDR3 DNA: TGTGCCAGCTGCCCCCTCGACACCGGGGAGCTGTTTTTT.

The sample holds a few counts of this clonotype. One end of the junction fails to match germline, which may point to a read error. The chain is built from TRBV3-1 and TRBJ2-3; TRBD2 agrees at 11 bases. This CDR3 spans 19 amino acids. Germline CDR1 LGHDT, CDR2 YNNKEL (reference sequence). CDR3 amino acids: CTSSQVAGGKKLGTDTQYF. As DNA, the CDR3 is TGTACCAGCAGCCAAGTAGCGGGAGGGAAAAAGCTTGGCACAGATACGCAGTATTTT.

This clonotype was detected many times. The rearrangement joins TRBV7-9 to TRBJ1-2; 12 bases are a match to TRBD1. This CDR3 is built from 14 residues. Germline lookup yields CDR1 SEHNR and CDR2 FQNEAQ (reference sequence). V lost 5 bases to trimming and J lost 6 bases; unmatched junction nucleotides: 4. The DNA for the CDR3 is TGTGCCAGCAGCACCGGGACAGGGGGCCATGGCTACACCTTC. Its protein is CASSTGTGGHGYTF.

This clonotype was recorded at least ten times. The rearrangement uses TRBV4-2 and TRBJ2-3; tentatively, D is TRBD2 (5 bases). Per the germline V gene, CDR1 is LGHNA and CDR2 is YNFKEQ. Deletions cut 0 bases from V and 0 bases from J, with 10 bases between. CDR3 size: 16 residues. The CDR3 loop reads CASSQESSRSTDTQYF. The DNA for the CDR3 is TGTGCCAGCAGCCAAGAATCTAGCAGAAGCACAGATACGCAGTATTTT.

This clonotype was counted at least ten times. The chain recombines TRBV29-1 with TRBJ1-1; no clear D. CDR3 length: 12 residues. CDR1 is SQVTM, CDR2 ANQGSEA, per germline. The V and J ends lost 2 bases and 4 bases respectively, with 8 bases between them. CDR3 in amino acids: CSVENLGTEAFF. Written as DNA, the CDR3 is TGCAGCGTTGAAAACTTGGGCACTGAAGCTTTCTTT.

This clonotype came up many times. The genes are TRBV14 and TRBJ2-1; D is tentatively TRBD1 or TRBD2 (6 bases each). V dropped 1 base and J dropped 4 bases, with 17 bases sitting between them. There are 17 residues in the CDR3. Looked up from germline, CDR1 is SGHDN and CDR2 is FVKESK. The DNA for the CDR3 is TGTGCCAGCAGCCAAGGACTACAGGGACTTCAGTACAATGAGCAGTTCTTC. Translated, it gives CASSQGLQGLQYNEQFF.

This clonotype was seen a handful of times. The J gene is TRBJ2-5, the V gene TRBV9, with TRBD2 matching over 10 bases. J was trimmed by 2 bases and V by 4 bases; bases with no gene match: 8. The CDR3 is 16 amino acids. Germline V gene lookup returns CDR1 SGDLS and CDR2 YYNGEE. The CDR3: CASSPGLAETQETQYF. CDR3 in DNA: TGTGCCAGCAGCCCTGGACTAGCGGAAACGCAAGAGACCCAGTACTTC.